This is a list of T cell receptor beta chains from one sample in a study of identical twins. TCRdb re-called the 5' RACE reads through MiXCR, storing one row per CDR3 protein. The top ten hold about 0.4% of the sample, which has 450,000 to 650,000 distinct CDR3 sequences, about 16% seen once. These data are also associated with another study on yellow fever vaccine responses in identical twins.

The source material was CD4+ T cells sorted from blood. These receptors all come from a woman younger than 30 in good health. CDR3s include the opening cysteine and the closing phenylalanine or tryptophan. D genes are given only for firm matches. Expanded clones are given a class, and other clones once, few, many or no size at all.

CDR3 DNA: TGTGCCAGCAGTCGGACTAGGCGGACCGGGGAGCTGTTTTTT
CDR3 protein: CASSRTRRTGELFF
D gene: TRBD2
V gene: TRBV28
J gene: TRBJ2-2
clone size: few

CDR3 DNA: TGTGCCAGCTCACCCTTGGCGCAGGGGGACGGAAACACCATATATTTT
CDR3 protein: CASSPLAQGDGNTIYF
D gene: TRBD1
V gene: TRBV18
J gene: TRBJ1-3
clone size: .

CDR3 DNA: TGTGCCAGCAGCTTAGTATTGGAGGCCTACAATGAGCAGTTCTTC
CDR3 protein: CASSLVLEAYNEQFF
D gene: .
V gene: TRBV11-2
J gene: TRBJ2-1
clone size: many

CDR3 DNA: TGCAGCGTGGGGGACAGGGAGGATGGCTACACCTTC
CDR3 protein: CSVGDREDGYTF
D gene: TRBD1
V gene: TRBV29-1
J gene: TRBJ1-2
clone size: few

CDR3 DNA: TGTGCCACCAGTGACGGAATAGCGGGGACATTCACAGATACGCAGTATTTT
CDR3 protein: CATSDGIAGTFTDTQYF
D gene: TRBD2
V gene: TRBV24-1
J gene: TRBJ2-3
clone size: .

CDR3 DNA: TGCGCCAGCAGTCTCTTGAGAGACGGTAACACCGGGGAGCTGTTTTTT
CDR3 protein: CASSLLRDGNTGELFF
D gene: .
V gene: TRBV5-1
J gene: TRBJ2-2
clone size: few

CDR3 DNA: TGTGCCAGCAGTTACGCGGGATTCCCCGAGCAGTACTTC
CDR3 protein: CASSYAGFPEQYF
D gene: .
V gene: TRBV6-6
J gene: TRBJ2-7
clone size: once

CDR3 DNA: TGTGCCAGCAGCCAAGGGACAGGGACGTTAGCTTTCTTT
CDR3 protein: CASSQGTGTLAFF
D gene: TRBD1
V gene: TRBV3-1
J gene: TRBJ1-1
clone size: .

CDR3 DNA: TGCAGTGGGGCCAGACAAGAGACCCAGTACTTC
CDR3 protein: CSGARQETQYF
D gene: .
V gene: TRBV20-1
J gene: TRBJ2-5
clone size: few

CDR3 DNA: TGTGCCAGCAGCCAAACAGGGCGAGCCGGGGAGCTGTTTTTT
CDR3 protein: CASSQTGRAGELFF
D gene: .
V gene: TRBV14
J gene: TRBJ2-2
clone size: many

CDR3 DNA: TGTGCCAGCAGCCAAGAGGTTGAGGGGGGGTCCTACAATGAGCAGTTCTTC
CDR3 protein: CASSQEVEGGSYNEQFF
D gene: .
V gene: TRBV4-2
J gene: TRBJ2-1
clone size: few

CDR3 DNA: TGTGCTAGTGGTTTGCCGACGGGCCGGGAGGTCTACAATGAGCAGTTCTTC
CDR3 protein: CASGLPTGREVYNEQFF
D gene: TRBD2
V gene: TRBV12-5
J gene: TRBJ2-1
clone size: .

CDR3 DNA: TGTGCCATCAGTGATGAGGGATCGAGGTCACCCCTCCACTTT
CDR3 protein: CAISDEGSRSPLHF
D gene: .
V gene: TRBV10-3
J gene: TRBJ1-6
clone size: many

CDR3 DNA: TGTGCCAGCAGCCCCCTCCGTCGGGAGGTCTACTACGAGCAGTACTTC
CDR3 protein: CASSPLRREVYYEQYF
D gene: TRBD2
V gene: TRBV7-9
J gene: TRBJ2-7
clone size: .

CDR3 DNA: TGTGCCAGCAGCTCGAATAGCGGGGGGGCCTTTCATGAGCAGTTCTTC
CDR3 protein: CASSSNSGGAFHEQFF
D gene: TRBD2
V gene: TRBV11-3
J gene: TRBJ2-1
clone size: .

CDR3 DNA: TGCAGCGTCCCAGGAGGGCTTACTAATGAAAAACTGTTTTTT
CDR3 protein: CSVPGGLTNEKLFF
D gene: .
V gene: TRBV29-1
J gene: TRBJ1-4
clone size: .

CDR3 DNA: TGTGCCAGCAGTTTACCAGCGGGAGGCTCCTACGAGCAGTACTTC
CDR3 protein: CASSLPAGGSYEQYF
D gene: TRBD2
V gene: TRBV28
J gene: TRBJ2-7
clone size: .

CDR3 DNA: TGTGCCAGCAGTGAACCAGGGGCCGGCGAGCAGTACTTC
CDR3 protein: CASSEPGAGEQYF
D gene: .
V gene: TRBV25-1
J gene: TRBJ2-7
clone size: .

CDR3 DNA: TGCGCCAGCAGCCAAGATGAGATAGATACGCAGTATTTT
CDR3 protein: CASSQDEIDTQYF
D gene: .
V gene: TRBV4-1
J gene: TRBJ2-3
clone size: many

CDR3 DNA: TGCAGTGCTAGAGCTAGCGGGGCGGTCGGGGAGCTGTTTTTT
CDR3 protein: CSARASGAVGELFF
D gene: TRBD2
V gene: TRBV20-1
J gene: TRBJ2-2
clone size: .

CDR3 DNA: TGTGCCAGCAGCCAGCGGGCCGCCCAAGAGACCCAGTACTTC
CDR3 protein: CASSQRAAQETQYF
D gene: .
V gene: TRBV3-1
J gene: TRBJ2-5
clone size: .

CDR3 DNA: TGTGCCAGCAGGCGGGGGCTAGCGGACTTAACAGATACGCAGTATTTT
CDR3 protein: CASRRGLADLTDTQYF
D gene: .
V gene: TRBV2
J gene: TRBJ2-3
clone size: few

CDR3 DNA: TGTGCCAGCAGCAAGAGGGCAGATAACTATGGCTACACCTTC
CDR3 protein: CASSKRADNYGYTF
D gene: .
V gene: TRBV21-1
J gene: TRBJ1-2
clone size: .

CDR3 DNA: TGTGCCAGCAGTTTAGCGCCCAGGTCTGGAAACACCATATATTTT
CDR3 protein: CASSLAPRSGNTIYF
D gene: .
V gene: TRBV12-3/TRBV12-4
J gene: TRBJ1-3
clone size: few

CDR3 DNA: TGTGCCAGCAGTTACCGGACTAGCTACGAGCAGTACTTC
CDR3 protein: CASSYRTSYEQYF
D gene: TRBD2
V gene: TRBV6-5
J gene: TRBJ2-7
clone size: many

CDR3 DNA: TGTGCCAGCAGTTTAATGAGAGGGGACACTGAAGCTTTCTTT
CDR3 protein: CASSLMRGDTEAFF
D gene: .
V gene: TRBV12-3/TRBV12-4
J gene: TRBJ1-1
clone size: few

CDR3 DNA: TGTGCCAGCAGCTCGGGACTGCAAGGAGATACGCAGTATTTT
CDR3 protein: CASSSGLQGDTQYF
D gene: .
V gene: TRBV7-2
J gene: TRBJ2-3
clone size: .

CDR3 DNA: TGTGCCAGCAGTTCGACGGTGGAAACATTCCATGAGCAGTTCTTC
CDR3 protein: CASSSTVETFHEQFF
D gene: .
V gene: TRBV6-5
J gene: TRBJ2-1
clone size: .

CDR3 DNA: TGTGCCAGCAGTCCCACTAGCGGGGGGAGAGATGAGCAGTTCTTC
CDR3 protein: CASSPTSGGRDEQFF
D gene: TRBD2
V gene: TRBV12-3/TRBV12-4
J gene: TRBJ2-1
clone size: few

CDR3 DNA: TGTGCCAGCAGCCAACCTGGAGCGGGAATAAAAGAGACCCAGTACTTC
CDR3 protein: CASSQPGAGIKETQYF
D gene: TRBD2
V gene: TRBV12-3/TRBV12-4
J gene: TRBJ2-5
clone size: .

CDR3 DNA: TGTGCCAGCAGTAAATACAGGGGGCCGAACACCGGGGAGCTGTTTTTT
CDR3 protein: CASSKYRGPNTGELFF
D gene: TRBD1
V gene: TRBV6-1
J gene: TRBJ2-2
clone size: .

CDR3 DNA: TGCGCCAGCAGCTCGGGAGACTACGAGCAGTACTTC
CDR3 protein: CASSSGDYEQYF
D gene: .
V gene: TRBV5-1
J gene: TRBJ2-7
clone size: few

CDR3 DNA: TGCAGCGTTGATGGAGGGTACCAAGAGACCCAGTACTTC
CDR3 protein: CSVDGGYQETQYF
D gene: .
V gene: TRBV29-1
J gene: TRBJ2-5
clone size: .

CDR3 DNA: TGTGCCAGCAGCCTACTCCGTAACCAAGAGACCCAGTACTTC
CDR3 protein: CASSLLRNQETQYF
D gene: .
V gene: TRBV13
J gene: TRBJ2-5
clone size: .

CDR3 DNA: TGTGCCACCAGTGAGGTGGGAGGAATGGATGAGCAGTTCTTC
CDR3 protein: CATSEVGGMDEQFF
D gene: .
V gene: TRBV24-1
J gene: TRBJ2-1
clone size: .

CDR3 DNA: TGTGCCAGCAGCAACGACCCCGGGACCACTGAAGCTTTCTTT
CDR3 protein: CASSNDPGTTEAFF
D gene: .
V gene: TRBV5-5
J gene: TRBJ1-1
clone size: many

CDR3 DNA: TGCGCCAGCAGCTTAGCTAGTCCCACTTACGAGCAGTACTTC
CDR3 protein: CASSLASPTYEQYF
D gene: .
V gene: TRBV5-1
J gene: TRBJ2-7
clone size: .

CDR3 DNA: TGTGCCAGCAGTGAATCGTGGGGGCTTGGCGAGCAGTACTTC
CDR3 protein: CASSESWGLGEQYF
D gene: .
V gene: TRBV25-1
J gene: TRBJ2-7
clone size: few

CDR3 DNA: TGCGCCAGCAGCCTCCCCGGGGGGGGCACGCATGAAAAACTGTTTTTT
CDR3 protein: CASSLPGGGTHEKLFF
D gene: .
V gene: TRBV5-1
J gene: TRBJ1-4
clone size: few

CDR3 DNA: TGCAGTGCTAGAGATCTGCGGGAGGGATCCTACGAGCAGTACTTC
CDR3 protein: CSARDLREGSYEQYF
D gene: TRBD2
V gene: TRBV20-1
J gene: TRBJ2-7
clone size: few

CDR3 DNA: TGCGCCAGCAATGAGGATTCAATGAACACTGAAGCTTTCTTT
CDR3 protein: CASNEDSMNTEAFF
D gene: .
V gene: TRBV5-1
J gene: TRBJ1-1
clone size: many

CDR3 DNA: TGTGCCAGCAGTGCGGACAGGGGGCTAACTGAAGCTTTCTTT
CDR3 protein: CASSADRGLTEAFF
D gene: TRBD1
V gene: TRBV6-1
J gene: TRBJ1-1
clone size: few

CDR3 DNA: TGCAGCGTCCTAGCGGGAGCCTCCTACAATGAGCAGTTCTTC
CDR3 protein: CSVLAGASYNEQFF
D gene: TRBD2
V gene: TRBV29-1
J gene: TRBJ2-1
clone size: .

CDR3 DNA: TGTGCCAGCAGCCAAATGTTACTAGCGGACAATGAGCAGTTCTTC
CDR3 protein: CASSQMLLADNEQFF
D gene: TRBD2
V gene: TRBV3-1
J gene: TRBJ2-1
clone size: few

CDR3 DNA: TGTGCCAGCAGCCAGAGAAACGACAGGGACGACACTGAAGCTTTCTTT
CDR3 protein: CASSQRNDRDDTEAFF
D gene: TRBD1
V gene: TRBV7-6
J gene: TRBJ1-1
clone size: .

CDR3 DNA: TGTGCCACCTCAAAGACTAGCGGGAGGGGAGAGCAGTTCTTC
CDR3 protein: CATSKTSGRGEQFF
D gene: TRBD2
V gene: TRBV27
J gene: TRBJ2-1
clone size: .

CDR3 DNA: TGCAGCGTGGGGTCAGGGTCCGGGGCCAACGTCCTGACTTTC
CDR3 protein: CSVGSGSGANVLTF
D gene: .
V gene: TRBV29-1
J gene: TRBJ2-6
clone size: .

CDR3 DNA: TGTGCCAGCAGCCCATCACTAGCAGACCAAGAGACCCAGTACTTC
CDR3 protein: CASSPSLADQETQYF
D gene: .
V gene: TRBV9
J gene: TRBJ2-5
clone size: few

CDR3 DNA: TGCAGCGTTGAAGGGCGGCAGGGGGTGACTGAAGCTTTCTTT
CDR3 protein: CSVEGRQGVTEAFF
D gene: TRBD1
V gene: TRBV29-1
J gene: TRBJ1-1
clone size: .

CDR3 DNA: TGTGCCACCAGCAGGAAACTAGCTACAGATACGCAGTATTTT
CDR3 protein: CATSRKLATDTQYF
D gene: .
V gene: TRBV15
J gene: TRBJ2-3
clone size: .

CDR3 DNA: TGTGCCAGCAGTTCCGCTACGGGCAGCGGGAACTACGAGCAGTACTTC
CDR3 protein: CASSSATGSGNYEQYF
D gene: TRBD2
V gene: TRBV12-3/TRBV12-4
J gene: TRBJ2-7
clone size: .

CDR3 DNA: TGTGCCAGCAGCCAAGATAGGTTGAGGGGGTTCGCGAACACCGGGGAGCTGTTTTTT
CDR3 protein: CASSQDRLRGFANTGELFF
D gene: .
V gene: TRBV14
J gene: TRBJ2-2
clone size: few

CDR3 DNA: TGCAGTGCTAGACCTCTGAGGGGCGCGGGAGGTAATGAGCAGTTCTTC
CDR3 protein: CSARPLRGAGGNEQFF
D gene: TRBD2
V gene: TRBV20-1
J gene: TRBJ2-1
clone size: few

CDR3 DNA: TGTGCCAGTAGTACCCCCCCGGGAGCAGTTGATCAAGAGACCCAGTACTTC
CDR3 protein: CASSTPPGAVDQETQYF
D gene: .
V gene: TRBV19
J gene: TRBJ2-5
clone size: .

CDR3 DNA: TGTGCCAGCAGCCCCCAGCCGGACAGGGGAAACGAGCAGTACTTC
CDR3 protein: CASSPQPDRGNEQYF
D gene: TRBD1
V gene: TRBV9
J gene: TRBJ2-7
clone size: .